This T cell receptor (beta chain) was identified during a study of cytomegalovirus exposure and HLA in healthy donors. The primer mix had 60 Vbeta and 13 Jbeta primers. Profiled with immunoSEQ multiplex PCR; TCRdb holds only in-frame clones, not every one. The sample lists around 150,000 clones; 60% to 80% were seen once. Unmatched junction bases numbered 7, after V lost 7 bases and J lost 5 bases. The CDR3 runs to 12 residues. Germline CDR1 is SQVTM and CDR2 is ANQGSEA. Material for sequencing was PBMCs. The source of this sequence is a woman aged 45-59 years in good health and CMV-seropositive. The chain has TRBV29-1 and TRBJ2-5; 7 bases are a match to TRBD2. The CDR3 region is CSGYEGGETQYF. DNA for the CDR3: TGCAGCGGCTATGAGGGAGGGGAGACCCAGTACTTC.